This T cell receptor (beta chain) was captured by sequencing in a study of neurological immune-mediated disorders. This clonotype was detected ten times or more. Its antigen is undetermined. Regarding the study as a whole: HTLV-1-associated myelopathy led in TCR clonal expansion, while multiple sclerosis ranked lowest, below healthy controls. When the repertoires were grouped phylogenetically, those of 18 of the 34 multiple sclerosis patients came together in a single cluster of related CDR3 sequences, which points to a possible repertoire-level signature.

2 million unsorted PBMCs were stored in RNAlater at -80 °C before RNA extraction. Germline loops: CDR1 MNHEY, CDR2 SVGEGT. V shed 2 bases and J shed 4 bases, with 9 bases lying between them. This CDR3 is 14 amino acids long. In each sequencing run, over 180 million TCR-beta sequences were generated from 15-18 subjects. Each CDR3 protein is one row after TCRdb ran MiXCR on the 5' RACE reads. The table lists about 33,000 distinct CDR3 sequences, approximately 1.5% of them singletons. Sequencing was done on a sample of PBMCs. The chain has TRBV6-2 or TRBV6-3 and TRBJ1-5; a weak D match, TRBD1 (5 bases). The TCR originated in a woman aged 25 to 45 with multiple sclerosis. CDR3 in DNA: TGTGCCAGCAGTTACCCCCCAGGGAATCAGCCCCAGCATTTT. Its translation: CASSYPPGNQPQHF.